This T cell receptor beta chain was observed in a study of vaccination effects on CD4 cells after COVID-19. Here immunoSEQ multiplex PCR was the method, and the copy in TCRdb shows in-frame clones only, minus some. The table includes about 79,000 clones, roughly 74% detected once. This clone was counted a single time. Its specificity is unknown. Expansion of antigen-specific CD4+ T cells with viral peptide pools was carried out by the ViraFEST assay before sequencing. When around 10 days of culture had elapsed, CD4+ T cells were isolated. The CDR3 contains 13 residues. With 7 bases removed from V and 1 base from J, the gap between germline ends came to 9 bases. The germline CDR1 and CDR2 sequences are MDHEN and SYDVKM.

The chain employs TRBV28 and TRBJ2-3; no clear D gene. This sequence originates from a human donor who received a COVID-19 vaccine. This specimen consisted of CD4+ T cells from PBMCs cultured with HCoV-229E spike peptides, obtained before COVID-19 vaccination. The CDR3 region has the DNA TGTGCCAGCACCCCCTCCGGCACAGATACGCAGTATTTT. This gives the protein CASTPSGTDTQYF.